A selection of T cell receptor beta chains follows, all from one sample in a study of blood T cell repertoires in COVID-19. Produced via immunoSEQ multiplex PCR; TCRdb's table is partial and in-frame only. The sample includes 250,000 to 350,000 clones, approximately 88% of them seen just once. Sequenced: PBMCs or T cells enriched from blood (not recorded which). The receptors come from a woman aged 25 to 45 who had recovered from COVID-19. The CDR3 runs from the conserved cysteine through the conserved F or W.

CDR3aa,v_gene
CASSYMNSKQFF,TRBV6-2/TRBV6-3
CATSFGGDEQYF,TRBV24-1
CASSLEGSVHTGELFF,TRBV5-1
CASSLLPLTGISGNTIYF,TRBV27
CSMALSGTGYGYTF,TRBV29-1
CASSAASGQASYEQYF,TRBV6-1
CASSPSGNQDEQFF,TRBV5-1
CASSLNSGQVASYEQYF,TRBV9
CATRRTGSSGELFF,TRBV19
CASSSILDRYYEQYF,TRBV28
CASSLRATGFLYGNTIYF,TRBV28
CASSLGFSTDTQYF,TRBV6-5
CASSVQRTYEQYF,TRBV10-2
CASSPVSISEKLFF,TRBV7-9
CATRWDTETGELFF,TRBV15
CASSFPRPGQGADTQYF,TRBV5-6